What follows are 24 T cell receptor beta chains derived from one specimen sequenced in a study of siplizumab effects on memory and regulatory T cells (dated by TCRdb to the late 2010s). The library was made by the immunoSEQ multiplex PCR assay. The immuneACCESS repertoire file appears here via TCRdb, limited to in-frame rearrangements. These files lack a portion of the clones; in checked studies, under half of the deficit traces to unresolved V genes, and the cause of the others is not known. For this sample there are roughly 120,000 clones; roughly 94% appear just once. Jointly, the top ten make up around 1.5% of the sample. Sequencing was carried out using non-Treg CD4+ T cells sorted from blood. This specimen's cell subset or site label, per the study, means: FACS-sorted unstimulated CD4+ non-regulatory T cells. These receptors originate from a human donor in good health.

This chain joins TRBV5-6 and TRBJ2-5; 7 bases match TRBD2. With 4 bases clipped from V and 2 bases from J, the junction kept 14 bases outside the gene matches. The CDR3 extends over 17 amino acids. From germline, CDR1 is SGHDT and CDR2 YYEEEE. Here the CDR3 DNA reads TGTGCCAGCAGCCTGGTGGGGTCAGAAGCGGGACAAGAGACCCAGTACTTC. Residues: CASSLVGSEAGQETQYF.

J is TRBJ2-7 and V is TRBV25-1; D remains unclear. Trimming removed 0 bases at V and 2 bases at J, with 8 bases between. CDR1 and CDR2 (germline): MGHDK, SYGVNS. The CDR3 contains 14 residues. The CDR3 protein is CASSEYITAYEQYF. For the CDR3, the DNA is TGTGCCAGCAGTGAATATATAACAGCCTACGAGCAGTACTTC.

The rearrangement joins TRBV18 to TRBJ2-1; the D gene is possibly TRBD1 (6 bases). This CDR3 comprises 15 residues. Trimming took 3 bases from V and 4 from J, leaving 13 bases between them. Germline V gene data show CDR1 as KGHSH and CDR2 as LQKENI. The CDR3 nucleotides are TGTGCCAGCTCACCGGGGCAGGGGCCTTACAATGAGCAGTTCTTC. This encodes CASSPGQGPYNEQFF. Full variable domain (remainder filled in from reference TRBV18 and TRBJ2-1): NAGVMQNPRHLVRRRGQEARLRCSPMKGHSHVYWYRQLPEEGLKFMVYLQKENIIDESGMPKERFSAEFPKEGPSILRIQQVVRGDSAAYFCASSPGQGPYNEQFFGPGTRLTVL.

The rearrangement joins TRBV4-2 to TRBJ1-1; D gene ambiguous. Deletions cut 2 bases from V and 1 base from J, with 8 bases between. The CDR3 has 14 amino acids. Germline V lookup: CDR1 LGHNA, CDR2 YNFKEQ. The CDR3 DNA sequence: TGTGCCAGCAGCCAACCTACAGAGAACACTGAAGCTTTCTTT. Translation gives CASSQPTENTEAFF.

This chain joins TRBV27 and TRBJ2-2; 13 bases fit TRBD2. The V gene end was trimmed by 1 base and the J gene end by 4 bases; junction bases not matched to a gene: 12. Per the germline V gene, CDR1 is MNHEY and CDR2 is SMNVEV (reference sequence). This CDR3 spans 20 amino acids. In DNA, the CDR3 is TGTGCCAGCAGTTTATACCCCCCGACTAGCGGGAGGTTGGGCACCGGGGAGCTGTTTTTT. It translates to CASSLYPPTSGRLGTGELFF.

This chain joins TRBV11-2 and TRBJ2-1; a possible D gene is TRBD1 (5 bases). Germline CDR1 and CDR2: SGHAT and FQNNGV. V lost 7 bases and J lost 1, with 14 bases in between. This CDR3 region has 15 residues. The DNA of the CDR3 is TGTGCCAGCACCATAGCCCAGGGATCCTACAATGAGCAGTTCTTC. Translating gives CASTIAQGSYNEQFF.

The V and J genes are TRBV6-5 and TRBJ2-7, with a possible D match to TRBD2 (5 bases). The V gene lost 6 bases and the J gene lost 2 bases, with 14 bases spanning the gap. CDR1 MNHEY and CDR2 SVGAGI come from the germline V gene. The length of the CDR3 is 14 residues. As DNA, the CDR3 is TGTGCCAGCAGGGTGAGGGCCGTCGCCTACGAGCAGTACTTC. Encoded protein: CASRVRAVAYEQYF.

This rearrangement joins TRBV7-9 to TRBJ2-7; 9 nucleotides line up with TRBD1. CDR1 SEHNR and CDR2 FQNEAQ come from the germline V gene (reference sequence). CDR3 length: 16 residues. The trim removed 5 bases at V and 4 bases at J, leaving 12 bases unmatched. The CDR3 sequence: CASSVTPGQGLYEQYF. The CDR3 region has the DNA TGTGCCAGCAGCGTAACGCCGGGACAGGGTCTGTACGAGCAGTACTTC. Full variable domain (missing parts from reference TRBV7-9 and TRBJ2-7): DTGVSQNPRHKITKRGQNVTFRCDPISEHNRLYWYRQTLGQGPEFLTYFQNEAQLEKSRLLSDRFSAERPKGSFSTLEIQRTEQGDSAMYLCASSVTPGQGLYEQYFGPGTRLTVT.

The rearrangement links TRBV2 to TRBJ1-5; no reliable D call. The CDR3 contains 14 residues. Germline V gene data show CDR1 as SNHLY and CDR2 as FYNNEI. The V and J ends lost 5 bases and 3 bases respectively, with 11 bases between them. CDR3 sequence: CASSLTTYNQPQHF. In DNA, the CDR3 is TGTGCCAGCAGTCTAACGACATACAATCAGCCCCAGCATTTT.

The chain has TRBV5-8 and TRBJ2-5, with D unclear. V lost 4 bases and J lost 0, with 4 bases in between. Germline-derived CDR1 and CDR2 are SGHTS and YDEGEE. This CDR3 contains 12 residues. CDR3 protein: CASSMYQETQYF. Here the CDR3 DNA reads TGTGCCAGCAGCATGTACCAAGAGACCCAGTACTTC.

The rearrangement uses TRBV19 and TRBJ1-4; 9 nucleotides line up with TRBD1. Trimming removed 5 bases from V and 3 bases from J; junction bases left unmatched: 4. Germline V gene lookup returns CDR1 LNHDA and CDR2 SQIVND (reference sequence). The CDR3 loop spans 15 amino acids. The CDR3 DNA sequence: TGTGCCAGTAGTGGACAGGGGTGGGCTAATGAAAAACTGTTTTTT. Its translation is CASSGQGWANEKLFF.

J is TRBJ1-2 and V is TRBV5-1; the D gene is possibly TRBD1 (5 bases). The CDR3 covers 15 residues. V was pared by 0 bases and J by 6 bases, with 15 bases between. In germline, CDR1 is SGHRS, CDR2 YFSETQ. This CDR3 is CASSLDDPGTDGYTF. CDR3 nucleotides: TGCGCCAGCAGCTTGGACGACCCCGGGACTGATGGCTACACCTTC.

The CDR3 loop reads CSVEIDGLPEAFF. The CDR3 nucleotides are TGCAGCGTTGAGATAGACGGTTTGCCTGAAGCTTTCTTT. The chain links TRBV29-1 to TRBJ1-1; no firm D call. Trimming removed 3 bases from V and 6 bases from J, with 14 bases in between. CDR1 and CDR2 from the germline V gene are SQVTM and ANQGSEA. CDR3 length: 13 amino acids.

This clone was counted once. The chain is built from TRBV19 and TRBJ1-2, with no clear D. This CDR3 is 12 amino acids long. Germline CDR1 reads LNHDA; CDR2 reads SQIVND (reference sequence). V lost 10 bases, J lost 4 bases, and 13 bases lay in between. The CDR3 spells CAIKEGLYGYTF. CDR3 DNA sequence: TGTGCCATTAAGGAAGGGCTCTATGGCTACACCTTC.

The chain carries TRBV5-1 and TRBJ1-2; no firm D call. Trimming shortened V by 4 bases and J by 2 bases, and 18 bases separated the two germline ends. This CDR3 region has 16 residues. CDR1 SGHRS and CDR2 YFSETQ come from the germline V gene. CDR3 protein: CASSVHPGDPNYGYTF. In DNA, the CDR3 is TGCGCCAGCAGCGTGCACCCAGGAGACCCAAACTATGGCTACACCTTC.

This rearrangement joins TRBV29-1 to TRBJ1-2; perhaps TRBD1 as D (6 bases). The CDR3 covers 15 residues. Germline V gene lookup returns CDR1 SQVTM and CDR2 ANQGSEA. V lost 0 bases, J lost 5 bases, and 16 bases lay in between. CDR3 bases: TGCAGCGTTGAAGATGGGGACATGGAGGGTTATGGCTACACCTTC. Its protein product is CSVEDGDMEGYGYTF.

The chain employs TRBV7-2 and TRBJ2-5; tentatively, D is TRBD2 (5 bases). The V end lost 2 bases, the J end lost 5 bases, and 15 bases lay between the germline ends. The CDR3 is made up of 15 amino acids. The V gene's germline CDR1 is SGHTA and CDR2 FQGNSA. Written as DNA, the CDR3 is TGTGCCAGCAGCTTATACCTCCTGCGGGTGGAGACCCAGTACTTC. Translation gives CASSLYLLRVETQYF.

The chain combines TRBV7-2 with TRBJ2-1, with 7 bases matching TRBD2. The CDR3 length is 17 residues. Germline V gives CDR1 SGHTA, CDR2 FQGNSA. V gave up 5 bases and J gave up 4 bases; unmatched junction bases: 14. DNA for the CDR3: TGTGCCAGCAGCCCTGAACTAGCGATTCTTCTATACAATGAGCAGTTCTTC. It is translated as CASSPELAILLYNEQFF.

V and J are TRBV7-2 and TRBJ2-1, with unresolved D. CDR1 is SGHTA and CDR2 is FQGNSA in the germline V gene. V was clipped by 3 bases and J by 6 bases, with 9 bases between them. This CDR3 spans 13 amino acids. The CDR3 DNA follows: TGTGCCAGCAGCTTTGTTGCCTCCAATGAGCAGTTCTTC. Its translation is CASSFVASNEQFF.

The chain joins TRBV5-6 to TRBJ2-1; 12 bases line up with TRBD1. Germline assignment: CDR1 SGHDT and CDR2 YYEEEE. The CDR3 sequence is 15 residues long. V was clipped by 5 bases and J by 8 bases; unmatched bases: 8. DNA for the CDR3: TGTGCCAGCAGTAGCGGGACAGGGGGCTGGCATGAGCAGTTCTTC. Residues: CASSSGTGGWHEQFF.

CDR3 amino acids: CASSPPGQGGQPQHF. The CDR3 DNA reads TGTGCCAGCTCACCACCCGGACAGGGGGGTCAGCCCCAGCATTTT. The chain has TRBV18 and TRBJ1-5; 10 nucleotides align to TRBD1. The germline V gene has CDR1 KGHSH and CDR2 LQKENI. There are 15 residues in the CDR3. V lost 0 bases, J lost 6 bases, and 2 bases stayed unmatched.

This rearrangement joins TRBV10-1 to TRBJ2-1; 9 nucleotides match TRBD2. Trimming at V came to 4 bases and at J to 9 bases, leaving 4 bases not matched to a gene. Germline CDR1 is WNHNN and CDR2 is SYGVQD (reference sequence). CDR3 length: 13 amino acids. The CDR3 DNA follows: TGCGCCAGCAGTGGCAGCGGGAGGCTTGAGCAGTTCTTC. Encoded protein: CASSGSGRLEQFF.

The chain employs TRBV20-1 and TRBJ2-1, with a weak D call TRBD2 (5 bases). Germline V gives CDR1 DFQATT, CDR2 SNEGSKA (reference sequence). V dropped 6 bases and J dropped 7 bases, with 10 bases sitting between them. The CDR3 extends over 11 amino acids. CDR3 bases: TGCAGTGCGCGTACTAGTAATGAGCAGTTCTTC. It is translated as CSARTSNEQFF.

The V gene is TRBV14, the J gene TRBJ1-2, with D unclear. This CDR3 contains 14 residues. Trimming cost V 2 bases and J 4 bases, with 11 bases left between them. Germline-derived CDR1 and CDR2 are SGHDN and FVKESK. CDR3 in DNA: TGTGCCAGCAGCCAACACCTTGAGTCCTATGGCTACACCTTC. Its protein product is CASSQHLESYGYTF. Filled out from reference TRBV14 and TRBJ1-2, the complete variable domain reads EAGVTQFPSHSVIEKGQTVTLRCDPISGHDNLYWYRRVMGKEIKFLLHFVKESKQDESGMPNNRFLAERTGGTYSTLKVQPAELEDSGVYFCASSQHLESYGYTFGSGTRLTVV.